Presented here are 14 T cell receptor beta chains from one specimen sequenced in a study of blood T cell repertoires in COVID-19. The repertoire was sequenced with immunoSEQ multiplex PCR; TCRdb's copy has only in-frame clones and lacks some. Seen here are about 99,000 clones, over 80% observed once, and the top ten hold under 2%. Sequenced material: peripheral blood. These receptor sequences come from a man aged 65 to 85 with active or convalescent COVID-19.

The chain has TRBV29-1 and TRBJ2-1, with 9 bases identical to TRBD1. J gave up 0 bases and V 0 bases, and 3 bases lay outside the gene matches. This CDR3 is 16 amino acids long. The germline CDR1 and CDR2 sequences are SQVTM and ANQGSEA. The CDR3 sequence: CSVEEGTGSSYNEQFF. CDR3 DNA: TGCAGCGTTGAAGAAGGGACAGGGAGCTCCTACAATGAGCAGTTCTTC.

The chain employs TRBV7-2 and TRBJ2-2; 8 bases line up with TRBD2. Trimming at V came to 11 bases and at J to 4 bases, leaving 15 bases not matched to a gene. This CDR3 has 16 amino acids. The V gene's germline CDR1 is SGHTA and CDR2 FQGNSA. CDR3 in amino acids: CALATRGGQSTGELFF. The CDR3 region has the DNA TGTGCCCTGGCCACCCGGGGGGGCCAAAGCACCGGGGAGCTGTTTTTT.

V and J are TRBV18 and TRBJ1-6; 7 bases line up with TRBD1. V trimming: 4 bases; J trimming: 8 bases; junction bases outside the gene matches: 2. From germline, CDR1 is KGHSH and CDR2 LQKENI. This CDR3 has 13 amino acids. The CDR3 loop reads CASSLGQDSPLHF. The CDR3 region has the DNA TGTGCCAGCTCACTTGGACAGGATTCACCCCTCCACTTT. Full variable domain (missing parts from reference TRBV18 and TRBJ1-6): NAGVMQNPRHLVRRRGQEARLRCSPMKGHSHVYWYRQLPEEGLKFMVYLQKENIIDESGMPKERFSAEFPKEGPSILRIQQVVRGDSAAYFCASSLGQDSPLHFGNGTRLTVT.

J is TRBJ1-5 and V is TRBV28, with 9 bases matching TRBD1. The CDR3 sequence is 15 residues long. J lost 6 bases, V lost 5 bases, and 8 bases had no gene match. Germline V gives CDR1 MDHEN, CDR2 SYDVKM. CDR3 DNA sequence: TGTGCCAGCAGTCCGACGGGACAGGGTGTTCAGCCCCAGCATTTT. Translation gives CASSPTGQGVQPQHF.

The chain links TRBV5-1 to TRBJ2-5; D may be TRBD2 (6 bases). Germline CDR1 and CDR2: SGHRS and YFSETQ. The CDR3 is made up of 15 amino acids. V was trimmed by 4 bases and J by 2 bases, leaving 15 bases between them. The CDR3 is CASSLGTYPQETQYF. CDR3 DNA sequence: TGCGCCAGCAGCCTAGGGACTTACCCTCAAGAGACCCAGTACTTC.

The V gene is TRBV2, the J gene TRBJ2-3; D is possibly TRBD1 (6 bases). This CDR3 spans 14 amino acids. The germline V gene has CDR1 SNHLY and CDR2 FYNNEI. Trimming pared 4 bases from V and 4 bases from J, leaving 12 bases between. CDR3 in amino acids: CASSAFQGSDTQYF. CDR3 in DNA: TGTGCCAGCAGTGCGTTTCAGGGGTCAGATACGCAGTATTTT.

V usage is TRBV11-2 and J usage is TRBJ2-4; 10 bases line up with TRBD1. The trim removed 3 bases at V and 1 base at J, leaving 9 bases unmatched. The CDR3 contains 18 residues. Germline-derived CDR1 and CDR2 are SGHAT and FQNNGV. The CDR3 is CASSLDRGDMIAKNIQYF. The CDR3 DNA reads as TGTGCCAGCAGCTTGGACAGGGGGGATATGATCGCCAAAAACATTCAGTACTTC.

The J gene is TRBJ1-2, the V gene TRBV28, with 9 positions matching TRBD1. CDR1 is MDHEN, CDR2 SYDVKM, per germline. This CDR3 is 15 amino acids long. V was pared by 3 bases and J by 4 bases, with 6 bases of the junction left unmatched. The CDR3 sequence: CASSFTGGASYGYTF. Written as DNA, the CDR3 is TGTGCCAGCAGTTTTACAGGGGGCGCAAGCTATGGCTACACCTTC.

This sequence joins TRBV6-5 and TRBJ1-1; D ambiguous. V was clipped by 8 bases and J by 3 bases, with 7 bases between them. Germline V gives CDR1 MNHEY, CDR2 SVGAGI. The CDR3 runs 11 residues. The CDR3 sequence: CASGRDTEAFF. DNA of the CDR3: TGTGCCAGCGGGAGGGACACTGAAGCTTTCTTT.

The gene calls are TRBV6-6 and TRBJ1-1; D gene unclear. The CDR3 has 11 amino acids. CDR1 and CDR2 from the germline V gene are MNHNY and SVGAGI (reference sequence). Deletions cut 6 bases from V and 1 base from J, with 3 bases between. The CDR3 nucleotides read TGTGCCAGCAGACAGAACACTGAAGCTTTCTTT. Its translation is CASRQNTEAFF.

The table lists this clone with a few counts. The chain couples TRBV5-1 to TRBJ2-3; possibly TRBD2 for D (6 bases). The CDR3 length is 13 residues. Trimming removed 5 bases from V and 5 bases from J, with 12 bases in between. The germline V gene encodes CDR1 SGHRS and CDR2 YFSETQ. CDR3 sequence (DNA): TGCGCCAGCAGTTTTGGGGGGATAGATACGCAGTATTTT. It yields the protein CASSFGGIDTQYF. The full variable domain, rest sourced from reference TRBV5-1 and TRBJ2-3, is KAGVTQTPRYLIKTRGQQVTLSCSPISGHRSVSWYQQTPGQGLQFLFEYFSETQRNKGNFPGRFSGRQFSNSRSEMNVSTLELGDSALYLCASSFGGIDTQYFGPGTRLTVL.

The gene calls are TRBV30 and TRBJ1-6; tentatively, D is TRBD1 (5 bases). Trimming stripped 2 bases from V and 3 bases from J, with 8 bases between. Germline CDR1 and CDR2: GTSNPN and SVGIG (reference sequence). The CDR3 sequence is 14 residues long. The DNA for the CDR3 is TGTGCCTGGAGTAAGACAGACTATAATTCACCCCTCCACTTT. It codes for CAWSKTDYNSPLHF.

J is TRBJ2-5 and V is TRBV19, with TRBD2 identical over 10 bases. The CDR3 is 16 amino acids. Trimming took 2 bases from V and 4 from J; bases not matched to a gene: 7. Germline CDR1 reads LNHDA; CDR2 reads SQIVND (reference sequence). In DNA form, the CDR3 reads TGTGCCAGTAGTATATCGAGCGGGGGGGCAAGAGAGACCCAGTACTTC. As protein: CASSISSGGARETQYF.

The J gene is TRBJ1-5, the V gene TRBV9; 10 nucleotides line up with TRBD1. The CDR3 runs to 15 residues. V lost 4 bases, J lost 6 bases, and 7 bases stayed unmatched. Germline V gene sequence: CDR1 SGDLS, CDR2 YYNGEE. For the CDR3, the DNA is TGTGCCAGCAGCCCCGGGACAGGGGCTCTTCAGCCCCAGCATTTT. Its translation is CASSPGTGALQPQHF.